Below, one T cell receptor beta chain is given with its context. Its antigen is not known. The data stem from a study of radiotherapy plus CTLA-4 blockade in lung cancer. Study findings and constraints: Tumor-derived TCR clones expanded in blood after radiotherapy plus ipilimumab.

Sequenced by immunoSEQ multiplex PCR; TCRdb stores in-frame clones only, minus some. This table holds approximately 95,000 clones, 75% to 85% found once. Looked up from germline, CDR1 is MDHEN and CDR2 is SYDVKM. The J segment lost 4 bases and the V segment lost 5 bases, leaving 8 bases of the junction unmatched. This CDR3 is built from 16 residues. Patients in the study, people with chemo-refractory metastatic non-small-cell lung cancer, received focal radiation plus ipilimumab CTLA-4 blockade. This specimen consisted of peripheral blood, obtained from a patient treated with radiotherapy plus ipilimumab. The clonotype comes from a human donor with non-small cell lung cancer who had a partial response to radiotherapy plus ipilimumab. V is TRBV28 and J is TRBJ2-1, with 10 bases that match TRBD2. CDR3 in amino acids: CASSPQGLAKYNEQFF. The CDR3 coding sequence is TGTGCCAGCAGTCCCCAGGGACTAGCGAAATACAATGAGCAGTTCTTC. The whole variable domain, remainder taken from reference TRBV28 and TRBJ2-1, is DVKVTQSSRYLVKRTGEKVFLECVQDMDHENMFWYRQDPGLGLRLIYFSYDVKMKEKGDIPEGYSVSREKKERFSLILESASTNQTSMYLCASSPQGLAKYNEQFFGPGTRLTVL.